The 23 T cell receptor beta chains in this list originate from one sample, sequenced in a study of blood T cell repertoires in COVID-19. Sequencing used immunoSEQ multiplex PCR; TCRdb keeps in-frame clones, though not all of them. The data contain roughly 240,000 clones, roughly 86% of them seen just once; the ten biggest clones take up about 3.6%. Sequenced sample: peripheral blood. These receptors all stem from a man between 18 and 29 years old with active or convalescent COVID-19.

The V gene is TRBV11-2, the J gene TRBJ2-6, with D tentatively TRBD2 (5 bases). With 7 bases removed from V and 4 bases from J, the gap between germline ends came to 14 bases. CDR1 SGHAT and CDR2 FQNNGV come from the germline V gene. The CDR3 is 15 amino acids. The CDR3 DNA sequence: TGTGCCAGCACCCCAGAGTCGGGAGGGGCCAACGTCCTGACTTTC. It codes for CASTPESGGANVLTF.

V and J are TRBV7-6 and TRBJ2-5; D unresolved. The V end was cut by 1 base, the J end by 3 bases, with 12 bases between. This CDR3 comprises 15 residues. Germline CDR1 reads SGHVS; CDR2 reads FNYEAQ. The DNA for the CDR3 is TGTGCCAGCAGCTTAGTTCTACAGAACAAAGAGACCCAGTACTTC. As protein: CASSLVLQNKETQYF.

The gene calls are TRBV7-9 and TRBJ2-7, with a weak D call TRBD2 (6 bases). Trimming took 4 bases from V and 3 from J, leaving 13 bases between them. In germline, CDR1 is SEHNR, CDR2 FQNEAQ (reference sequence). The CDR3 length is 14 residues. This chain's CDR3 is CASSSGDQVYEQYF. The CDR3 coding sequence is TGTGCCAGCAGCTCGGGGGACCAAGTCTACGAGCAGTACTTC.

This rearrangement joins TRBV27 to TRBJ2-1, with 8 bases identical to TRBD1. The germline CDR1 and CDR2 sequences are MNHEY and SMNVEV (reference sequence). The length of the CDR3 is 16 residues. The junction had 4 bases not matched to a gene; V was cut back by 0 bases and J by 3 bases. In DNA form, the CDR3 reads TGTGCCAGCAGTTTATCGATACAGGGGGGCTACAATGAGCAGTTCTTC. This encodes CASSLSIQGGYNEQFF.

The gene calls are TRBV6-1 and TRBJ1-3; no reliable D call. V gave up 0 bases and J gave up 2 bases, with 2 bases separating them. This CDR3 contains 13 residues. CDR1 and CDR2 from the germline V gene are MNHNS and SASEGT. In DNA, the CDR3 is TGTGCCAGCAGTGAAGCTACTGGAAACACCATATATTTT. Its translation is CASSEATGNTIYF.

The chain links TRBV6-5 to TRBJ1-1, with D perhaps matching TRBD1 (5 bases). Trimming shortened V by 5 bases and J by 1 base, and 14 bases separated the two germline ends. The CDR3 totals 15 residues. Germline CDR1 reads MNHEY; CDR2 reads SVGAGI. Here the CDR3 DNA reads TGTGCCAGCAGTCCCGGGGGAGAGCCGAACACTGAAGCTTTCTTT. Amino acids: CASSPGGEPNTEAFF.

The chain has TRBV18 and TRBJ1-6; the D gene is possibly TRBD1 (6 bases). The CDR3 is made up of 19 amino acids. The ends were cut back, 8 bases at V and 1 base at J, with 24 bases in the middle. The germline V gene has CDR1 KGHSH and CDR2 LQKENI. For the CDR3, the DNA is TGTGCCAGCCCATGCTGCGGGGGGGGCAGGGTTTCCTATAATTCACCCCTCCACTTT. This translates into CASPCCGGGRVSYNSPLHF. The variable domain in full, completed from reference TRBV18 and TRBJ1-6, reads NAGVMQNPRHLVRRRGQEARLRCSPMKGHSHVYWYRQLPEEGLKFMVYLQKENIIDESGMPKERFSAEFPKEGPSILRIQQVVRGDSAAYFCASPCCGGGRVSYNSPLHFGNGTRLTVT.

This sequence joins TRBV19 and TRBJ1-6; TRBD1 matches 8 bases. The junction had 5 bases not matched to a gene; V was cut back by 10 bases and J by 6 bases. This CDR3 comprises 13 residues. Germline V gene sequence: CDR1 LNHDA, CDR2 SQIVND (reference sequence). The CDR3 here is CATSDRVNSPLHF. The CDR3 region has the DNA TGTGCCACCTCGGACAGGGTTAATTCACCCCTCCACTTT. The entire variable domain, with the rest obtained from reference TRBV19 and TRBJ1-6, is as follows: DGGITQSPKYLFRKEGQNVTLSCEQNLNHDAMYWYRQDPGQGLRLIYYSQIVNDFQKGDIAEGYSVSREKKESFPLTVTSAQKNPTAFYLCATSDRVNSPLHFGNGTRLTVT.

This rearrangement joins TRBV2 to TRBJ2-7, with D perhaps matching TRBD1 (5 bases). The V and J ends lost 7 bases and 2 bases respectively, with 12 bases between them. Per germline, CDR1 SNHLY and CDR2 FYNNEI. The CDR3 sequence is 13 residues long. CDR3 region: CASMEGATYEQYF. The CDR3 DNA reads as TGTGCCAGCATGGAAGGGGCCACCTACGAGCAGTACTTC. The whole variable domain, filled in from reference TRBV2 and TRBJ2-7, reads EPEVTQTPSHQVTQMGQEVILRCVPISNHLYFYWYRQILGQKVEFLVSFYNNEISEKSEIFDDQFSVERPDGSNFTLKIRSTKLEDSAMYFCASMEGATYEQYFGPGTRLTVT.

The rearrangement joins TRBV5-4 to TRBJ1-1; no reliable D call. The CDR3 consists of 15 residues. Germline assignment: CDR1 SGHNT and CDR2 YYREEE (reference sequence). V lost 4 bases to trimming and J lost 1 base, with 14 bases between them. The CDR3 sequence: CASSPRVEPNTEAFF. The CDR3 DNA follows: TGTGCCAGCAGCCCTCGCGTAGAGCCGAACACTGAAGCTTTCTTT.

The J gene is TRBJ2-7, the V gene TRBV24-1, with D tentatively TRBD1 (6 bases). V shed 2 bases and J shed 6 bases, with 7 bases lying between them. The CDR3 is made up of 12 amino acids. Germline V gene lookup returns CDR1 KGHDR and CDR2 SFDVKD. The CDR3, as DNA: TGTGCCACCAGTGATTCAGGGGTCGAGCAGTACTTC. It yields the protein CATSDSGVEQYF.

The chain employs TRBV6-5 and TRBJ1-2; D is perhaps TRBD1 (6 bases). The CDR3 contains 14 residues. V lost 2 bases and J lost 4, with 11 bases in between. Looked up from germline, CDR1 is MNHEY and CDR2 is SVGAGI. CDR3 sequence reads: CASSYDGGPYGYTF. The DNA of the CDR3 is TGTGCCAGCAGTTACGACGGGGGGCCCTATGGCTACACCTTC.

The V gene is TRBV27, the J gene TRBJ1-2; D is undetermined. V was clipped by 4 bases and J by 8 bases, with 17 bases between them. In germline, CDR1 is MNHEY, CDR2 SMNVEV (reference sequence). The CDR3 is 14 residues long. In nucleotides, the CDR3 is TGTGCCAGCAGTTCCCCCCAGACCCCCGGGGGCTACACCTTC. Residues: CASSSPQTPGGYTF.

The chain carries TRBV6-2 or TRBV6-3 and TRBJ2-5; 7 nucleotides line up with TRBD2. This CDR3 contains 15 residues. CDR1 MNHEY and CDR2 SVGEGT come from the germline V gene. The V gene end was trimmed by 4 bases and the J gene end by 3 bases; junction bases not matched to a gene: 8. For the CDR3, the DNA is TGTGCCAGCAGTTTGGCGGGAGAGGGGAAAGAGACCCAGTACTTC. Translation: CASSLAGEGKETQYF.

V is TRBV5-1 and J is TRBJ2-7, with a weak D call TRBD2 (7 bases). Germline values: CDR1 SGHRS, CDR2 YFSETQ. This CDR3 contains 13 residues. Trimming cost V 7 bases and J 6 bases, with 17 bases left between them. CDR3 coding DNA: TGCGCCAGCGGAGGGGGGGGCTTTCTCGAGCAGTACTTC. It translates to CASGGGGFLEQYF.

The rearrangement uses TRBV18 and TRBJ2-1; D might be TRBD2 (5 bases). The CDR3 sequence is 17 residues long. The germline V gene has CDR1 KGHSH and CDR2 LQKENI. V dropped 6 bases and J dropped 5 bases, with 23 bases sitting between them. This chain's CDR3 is CASSPQRELGSHNEQFF. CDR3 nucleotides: TGTGCCAGCTCCCCTCAAAGAGAACTAGGTAGCCACAATGAGCAGTTCTTC.

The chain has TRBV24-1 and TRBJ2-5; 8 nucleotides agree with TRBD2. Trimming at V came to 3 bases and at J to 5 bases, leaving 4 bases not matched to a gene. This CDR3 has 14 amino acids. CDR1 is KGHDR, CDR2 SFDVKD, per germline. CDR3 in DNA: TGTGCCACCAGTGATCCAAGCGGGAGTGAGACCCAGTACTTC. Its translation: CATSDPSGSETQYF.

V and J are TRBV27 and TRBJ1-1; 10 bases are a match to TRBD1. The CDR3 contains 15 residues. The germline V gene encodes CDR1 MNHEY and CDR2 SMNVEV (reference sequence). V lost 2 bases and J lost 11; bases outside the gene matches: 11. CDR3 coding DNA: TGTGCCAGCAGTTTAAATTGGGAGGACAGGGGGTCTGCTTTCTTT. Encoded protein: CASSLNWEDRGSAFF.

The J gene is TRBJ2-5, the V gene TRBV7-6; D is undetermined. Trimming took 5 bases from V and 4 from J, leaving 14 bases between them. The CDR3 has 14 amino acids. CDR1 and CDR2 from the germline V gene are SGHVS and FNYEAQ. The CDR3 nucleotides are TGTGCCAGCAGCCCCCTGTCGGGTCCAGAGACCCAGTACTTC. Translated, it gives CASSPLSGPETQYF.

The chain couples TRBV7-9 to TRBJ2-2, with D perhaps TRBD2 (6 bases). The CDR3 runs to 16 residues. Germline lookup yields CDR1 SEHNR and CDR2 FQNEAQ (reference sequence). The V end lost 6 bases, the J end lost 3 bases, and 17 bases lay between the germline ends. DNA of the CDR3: TGTGCCAGCAGACCAGCGGGTCCCTCCCACACCGGGGAGCTGTTTTTT. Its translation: CASRPAGPSHTGELFF.

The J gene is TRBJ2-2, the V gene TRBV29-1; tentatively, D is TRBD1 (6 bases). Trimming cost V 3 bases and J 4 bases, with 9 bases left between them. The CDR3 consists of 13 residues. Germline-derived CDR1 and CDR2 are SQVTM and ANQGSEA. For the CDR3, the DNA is TGCAGCGTTGACGGACAGATCACCGGGGAGCTGTTTTTT. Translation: CSVDGQITGELFF.

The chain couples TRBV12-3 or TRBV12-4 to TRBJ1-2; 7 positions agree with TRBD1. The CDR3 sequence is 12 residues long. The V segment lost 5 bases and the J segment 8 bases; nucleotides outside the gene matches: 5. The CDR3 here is CASSGGGIGYTF. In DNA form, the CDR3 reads TGTGCCAGCAGTGGAGGGGGCATAGGCTACACCTTC.

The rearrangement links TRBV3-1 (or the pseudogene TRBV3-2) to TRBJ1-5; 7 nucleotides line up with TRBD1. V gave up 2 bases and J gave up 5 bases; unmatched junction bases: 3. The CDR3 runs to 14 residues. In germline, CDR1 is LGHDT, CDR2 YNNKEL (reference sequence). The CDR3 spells CASSQYTGDQPQHF. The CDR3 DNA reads TGTGCCAGCAGCCAATATACAGGGGATCAGCCCCAGCATTTT.